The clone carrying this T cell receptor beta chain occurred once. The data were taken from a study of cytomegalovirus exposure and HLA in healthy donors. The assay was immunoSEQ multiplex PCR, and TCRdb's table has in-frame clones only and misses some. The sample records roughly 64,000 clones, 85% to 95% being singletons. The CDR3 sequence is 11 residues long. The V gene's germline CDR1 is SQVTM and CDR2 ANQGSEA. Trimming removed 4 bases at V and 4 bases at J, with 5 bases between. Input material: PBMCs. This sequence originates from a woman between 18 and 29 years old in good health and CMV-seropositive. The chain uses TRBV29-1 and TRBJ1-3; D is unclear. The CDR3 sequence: CSVATGNTIYF. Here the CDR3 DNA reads TGCAGCGTTGCTACCGGAAACACCATATATTTT.